A single sample is the source of the 31 T cell receptor beta chains below, sequenced in a study of beta chain features in type 1 diabetes. Isolated RNA was reverse transcribed in full, so expressed TCRB transcripts were sequenced. The repertoire was sequenced with immunoSEQ multiplex PCR; TCRdb's copy has only in-frame clones and lacks some. The table includes about 160,000 clones, approximately 7.8% detected once. These TCRs are of unknown antigen specificity. Overall study findings and caveats: Type 1 diabetes patients had moderately but significantly shorter TCRB CDR3s in all four CD4+ subsets.

The material sequenced was central memory CD4+ T cells from blood. The receptor set was obtained from a woman aged 40 to 50 with type 1 diabetes.

This clone was counted at least ten times. This chain uses TRBV5-1 with TRBJ2-2, with 7 bases aligning to TRBD1. The CDR3 totals 13 residues. V lost 1 base and J lost 7; bases outside the gene matches: 1. Germline V CDR1 and CDR2: SGHRS, YFSETQ. The CDR3 nucleotides are TGCGCCAGCAGCTTGCAGGGGGACGGGGAGCTGTTTTTT. Protein sequence: CASSLQGDGELFF.

The chain links TRBV7-2 to TRBJ1-5, with 7 bases that match TRBD1. J was trimmed by 2 bases and V by 5 bases; bases with no gene match: 6. The CDR3 covers 15 residues. CDR1 is SGHTA, CDR2 FQGNSA, per germline. The CDR3 DNA reads TGTGCCAGCAGCAGACAGGGAGGTGGCAATCAGCCCCAGCATTTT. Translated, it gives CASSRQGGGNQPQHF.

In regard to this clone: One end of the junction does not line up with germline, which may come from a read error. The rearrangement joins TRBV13 to TRBJ2-7; either TRBD1 or TRBD2 may fit D (5 bases each). The CDR3 is 15 residues long. Germline assignment: CDR1 PRHDT and CDR2 FYEKMQ (reference sequence). CDR3 coding DNA: TGTGCCAGCAGCCTAGGGGCGAGGAGGTCCTACGAGCAGTACTTC. Translated, it gives CASSLGARRSYEQYF.

This clone occurred a few times. The rearrangement joins TRBV19 to TRBJ2-3; perhaps TRBD2 as D (5 bases). Trimming shortened V by 1 base and J by 6 bases, and 11 bases separated the two germline ends. CDR3 length: 14 amino acids. The germline V gene has CDR1 LNHDA and CDR2 SQIVND (reference sequence). The CDR3 spells CASSIGPGTDTQYF. CDR3 sequence (DNA): TGTGCCAGTAGTATAGGTCCGGGAACGGATACGCAGTATTTT.

The genes are TRBV5-1 and TRBJ2-7, with 14 bases matching TRBD2. This CDR3 has 19 amino acids. Germline CDR1 is SGHRS and CDR2 is YFSETQ. Trimming cost V 4 bases and J 3 bases; bases outside gene matches: 15. The CDR3: CASSVMGTSGSGDFYEQYF. The CDR3, as DNA: TGCGCCAGCAGCGTTATGGGGACTAGCGGGAGTGGGGATTTCTACGAGCAGTACTTC.

V gene TRBV9 combines with J gene TRBJ1-1, with unresolved D. The CDR3 consists of 16 residues. Trimming cost V 2 bases and J 3 bases, with 17 bases left between them. Germline V CDR1 and CDR2: SGDLS, YYNGEE. The CDR3 here is CASSVSDGPGYTEAFF. CDR3 sequence (DNA): TGTGCCAGCAGCGTGTCAGACGGCCCGGGATACACTGAAGCTTTCTTT.

This clone was seen at least ten times. The chain uses TRBV7-9 and TRBJ2-1; possible D gene TRBD2, 6 bases. The CDR3 has 14 residues. Between the trimmed V and J ends, which lost 1 base and 4 bases, there was a span of 8 bases. In germline, CDR1 is SEHNR, CDR2 FQNEAQ (reference sequence). CDR3 residues: CASSLDLAYNEQFF. The CDR3 region has the DNA TGTGCCAGCAGCTTAGACCTAGCGTACAATGAGCAGTTCTTC.

This clone has just a few counts. V usage is TRBV5-1 and J usage is TRBJ1-2, with D perhaps matching TRBD1 (5 bases). Trimming took 0 bases from V and 0 from J, leaving 6 bases between them. Looked up from germline, CDR1 is SGHRS and CDR2 is YFSETQ. The CDR3 sequence is 14 residues long. CDR3 bases: TGCGCCAGCAGCTTGGCGACAGCTAACTATGGCTACACCTTC. As protein: CASSLATANYGYTF.

This clone appeared a few times. This sequence joins TRBV28 and TRBJ1-2; D is perhaps TRBD1 (5 bases). CDR3 size: 14 residues. Germline V lookup: CDR1 MDHEN, CDR2 SYDVKM. V lost 6 bases and J lost 4, with 15 bases in between. This CDR3 is CASRLTGAIYGYTF. The CDR3 nucleotides read TGTGCCAGCAGACTCACAGGAGCCATCTATGGCTACACCTTC.

This chain links TRBV5-1 with TRBJ2-1; D might be TRBD1 (5 bases). In germline, CDR1 is SGHRS, CDR2 YFSETQ. The CDR3 has 15 amino acids. V lost 4 bases and J lost 0, with 11 bases in between. This chain's CDR3 is CASSMQGYSYNEQFF. Written as DNA, the CDR3 is TGCGCCAGCAGCATGCAGGGATACTCCTACAATGAGCAGTTCTTC.

Only a few counts were recorded for this clone. The chain links TRBV7-3 to TRBJ1-5; 11 positions match TRBD1. CDR1 SGHTA and CDR2 FQGTGA come from the germline V gene. This CDR3 has 14 amino acids. Unmatched junction bases numbered 6, after V lost 5 bases and J lost 9 bases. Here the CDR3 reads CASSPGQGETPQHF. The CDR3 region has the DNA TGTGCCAGCAGCCCGGGACAGGGGGAGACGCCCCAGCATTTT. The full variable domain, rest sourced from reference TRBV7-3 and TRBJ1-5, is GAGVSQTPSNKVTEKGKYVELRCDPISGHTALYWYRQSLGQGPEFLIYFQGTGAADDSGLPNDRFFAVRPEGSVSTLKIQRTERGDSAVYLCASSPGQGETPQHFGDGTRLSIL.

This clone was seen more than once but under ten times. The chain is built from TRBV4-2 and TRBJ2-1; no firm D call. Per the germline V gene, CDR1 is LGHNA and CDR2 is YNFKEQ. V gave up 0 bases and J gave up 4 bases, with 4 bases separating them. This CDR3 region has 13 residues. CDR3 sequence: CASSQDQYNEQFF. CDR3 in DNA: TGTGCCAGCAGCCAAGACCAGTACAATGAGCAGTTCTTC.

In its sample, this clone was seen a few times. The gene calls are TRBV7-2 and TRBJ2-7; the match to TRBD1 covers 8 bases. V lost 6 bases and J lost 6; bases outside the gene matches: 10. This CDR3 has 14 residues. Per the germline V gene, CDR1 is SGHTA and CDR2 is FQGNSA. The CDR3 region is CASSHRTGKLEQYF. In nucleotides, the CDR3 is TGTGCCAGCAGTCACCGGACAGGGAAACTCGAGCAGTACTTC.

There are many counts of this clone. The chain recombines TRBV4-2 with TRBJ1-4; the D gene is possibly TRBD1 (5 bases). The CDR3 is 16 residues long. The germline V and J ends were trimmed by 1 base and 8 bases, with 17 bases remaining between them. Germline CDR1 is LGHNA and CDR2 is YNFKEQ. DNA for the CDR3: TGTGCCAGCAGCCAAGTTGGGCGGGGGGATGAAGAAAAACTGTTTTTT. Its translation is CASSQVGRGDEEKLFF.

Only a few counts were recorded for this clone. V usage is TRBV7-9 and J usage is TRBJ2-1; the match to TRBD1 covers 7 bases. Unmatched junction bases numbered 3, after V lost 3 bases and J lost 7 bases. CDR3 length equals 13 residues. Germline V gives CDR1 SEHNR, CDR2 FQNEAQ (reference sequence). The CDR3 is CASSFGTANEQFF. The CDR3 DNA is TGTGCCAGCAGCTTCGGGACAGCTAATGAGCAGTTCTTC.

The chain couples TRBV5-6 to TRBJ1-2, with 7 bases aligning to TRBD1. The CDR3 covers 15 residues. Germline CDR1 SGHDT, CDR2 YYEEEE. The V segment lost 0 bases and the J segment 2 bases; nucleotides outside the gene matches: 4. The CDR3, as DNA: TGTGCCAGCAGCTTGGGGGACAGCCCCAACTATGGCTACACCTTC. This encodes CASSLGDSPNYGYTF.

In DNA, the CDR3 is TGCAGCGTTCGGTTGGGCCCCACAGATACGCAGTATTTT. This translates into CSVRLGPTDTQYF. This sequence joins TRBV29-1 and TRBJ2-3; D call uncertain. Trimming shortened V by 5 bases and J by 2 bases, and 11 bases separated the two germline ends. Germline loops: CDR1 SQVTM, CDR2 ANQGSEA. The CDR3 is made up of 13 amino acids.

The CDR3, as DNA: TGTGCCAGCAGTAAGGGGGGGGCCTCTAACTATGGCTACACCTTC. This translates into CASSKGGASNYGYTF. The chain combines TRBV27 with TRBJ1-2, with D tentatively TRBD1 (6 bases). This CDR3 spans 15 amino acids. CDR1 is MNHEY, CDR2 SMNVEV, per germline (reference sequence). Trimming removed 5 bases at V and 0 bases at J, with 13 bases between.

This clone turned up a few times. This rearrangement joins TRBV5-1 to TRBJ1-2; tentative D call: TRBD1 (5 bases). CDR3 length: 16 amino acids. In germline, CDR1 is SGHRS, CDR2 YFSETQ. V was pared by 4 bases and J by 0 bases, with 16 bases between. The CDR3 region is CASSADSILSNYGYTF. CDR3 bases: TGCGCCAGCAGCGCCGACAGCATCCTTTCTAACTATGGCTACACCTTC.

V usage is TRBV5-6 and J usage is TRBJ1-5; weak D call: TRBD1 (5 bases). V dropped 2 bases and J dropped 6 bases, with 6 bases sitting between them. CDR1 is SGHDT, CDR2 YYEEEE, per germline. There are 12 residues in the CDR3. The CDR3 here is CASSLGVQPQHF. CDR3 sequence (DNA): TGTGCCAGCAGCTTAGGGGTTCAGCCCCAGCATTTT.

There are a few counts of this clone. CDR3 bases: TGTGCCAGCAGTTTACGGCGACAGGGTGGGGAGACCCAGTACTTC. Its translation is CASSLRRQGGETQYF. This sequence joins TRBV27 and TRBJ2-5; 7 bases match TRBD1. The CDR3 covers 15 residues. Germline V CDR1 and CDR2: MNHEY, SMNVEV (reference sequence). With 2 bases clipped from V and 5 bases from J, the junction kept 8 bases outside the gene matches.

The sample holds a few counts of this clone. The rearrangement links TRBV14 to TRBJ2-1, with TRBD2 matching 11 bases. V trimming: 1 base; J trimming: 7 bases; junction bases outside the gene matches: 9. This CDR3 is built from 17 residues. Per germline, CDR1 SGHDN and CDR2 FVKESK. The CDR3, as DNA: TGTGCCAGCAGCCAAGCTACTAGCGGGGGTATTAAGAATGAGCAGTTCTTC. Translation gives CASSQATSGGIKNEQFF.

The chain recombines TRBV19 with TRBJ2-7; maybe TRBD2 (5 bases). There are 15 residues in the CDR3. The V gene lost 2 bases and the J gene lost 5 bases, with 16 bases spanning the gap. Germline values: CDR1 LNHDA, CDR2 SQIVND (reference sequence). The CDR3 spells CASSITSGNHHEQYF. The CDR3 nucleotides read TGTGCCAGTAGTATAACTTCGGGGAATCACCACGAGCAGTACTTC. Looking up the rest from reference TRBV19 and TRBJ2-7 gives the full variable domain: DGGITQSPKYLFRKEGQNVTLSCEQNLNHDAMYWYRQDPGQGLRLIYYSQIVNDFQKGDIAEGYSVSREKKESFPLTVTSAQKNPTAFYLCASSITSGNHHEQYFGPGTRLTVT.

The chain links TRBV25-1 to TRBJ1-4; 7 nucleotides match TRBD1. The CDR3 loop spans 16 amino acids. Germline V gene data show CDR1 as MGHDK and CDR2 as SYGVNS. With 5 bases clipped from V and 3 bases from J, the junction kept 9 bases outside the gene matches. CDR3 region: CASSRRGRGANEKLFF. The CDR3 DNA reads TGTGCCAGCAGTAGAAGGGGGCGCGGGGCTAATGAAAAACTGTTTTTT.

The chain carries TRBV11-2 and TRBJ1-3; possible D gene TRBD1, 5 bases. The CDR3 extends over 15 amino acids. Germline loops: CDR1 SGHAT, CDR2 FQNNGV. V shed 6 bases and J shed 0 bases, with 12 bases lying between them. Here the CDR3 DNA reads TGTGCCAGCAGGGCCGGACACAACTCTGGAAACACCATATATTTT. Translating gives CASRAGHNSGNTIYF.

This clone occurred a few times. The V call is TRBV7-2, the J call TRBJ2-1; weak D call: TRBD1 (6 bases). The length of the CDR3 is 14 residues. CDR1 is SGHTA and CDR2 is FQGNSA in the germline V gene. V lost 6 bases to trimming and J lost 3 bases, with 12 bases between them. CDR3 nucleotide sequence: TGTGCCAGCAGTTATGACAGGATCTACAATGAGCAGTTCTTC. Amino acids: CASSYDRIYNEQFF.

The CDR3 nucleotides read TGTGCCAGCTCATCGGGACAGGGGGCCGGGTACGAGCAGTACTTC. Residues: CASSSGQGAGYEQYF. The chain joins TRBV18 to TRBJ2-7, with 12 bases aligning to TRBD1. Germline V gene sequence: CDR1 KGHSH, CDR2 LQKENI. CDR3 size: 15 residues. The junction had 6 bases not matched to a gene; V was cut back by 5 bases and J by 4 bases.

The rearrangement links TRBV6-5 to TRBJ2-5; D possibly corresponds to TRBD2 (5 bases). The germline V and J ends were trimmed by 9 bases and 4 bases, with 15 bases remaining between them. CDR1 and CDR2 (germline): MNHEY, SVGAGI. The CDR3 sequence is 13 residues long. CDR3 sequence (DNA): TGTGCCAGTACATCGCCTGGAGGAGAGACCCAGTACTTC. It is translated as CASTSPGGETQYF.

This clone occurred a few times. The rearrangement links TRBV7-2 to TRBJ2-3, with 11 bases identical to TRBD2. V shed 1 base, J shed 5 bases, and the junction held 2 bases outside the gene matches. The CDR3 is made up of 15 amino acids. Per germline, CDR1 SGHTA and CDR2 FQGNSA. The CDR3 loop is CASSLVAGGLDTQYF. The CDR3 bases are TGTGCCAGCAGCTTAGTAGCGGGGGGGTTAGATACGCAGTATTTT.

This clone has more than one count but fewer than ten. V is TRBV5-1 and J is TRBJ2-2; D remains unclear. Trimming took 0 bases from V and 1 from J, leaving 19 bases between them. This CDR3 spans 19 amino acids. CDR1 SGHRS and CDR2 YFSETQ come from the germline V gene. CDR3 in amino acids: CASSLEGGLAALNTGELFF. The CDR3 DNA follows: TGCGCCAGCAGCTTGGAAGGTGGTCTCGCGGCCTTGAACACCGGGGAGCTGTTTTTT.

This clone showed up just a few times. Additional DNA sequences in this sample encode the identical CDR3. The rearrangement links TRBV28 to TRBJ2-2; 8 nucleotides align to TRBD1. This CDR3 has 14 amino acids. Trimming removed 4 bases from V and 4 bases from J; junction bases left unmatched: 2. The V gene's germline CDR1 is MDHEN and CDR2 SYDVKM. This chain's CDR3 is CASSSGQGTGELFF. The CDR3 DNA sequence: TGTGCCAGCAGTTCAGGACAGGGCACCGGGGAGCTGTTTTTT.